Listed below are T cell receptor beta chains from one sample, sequenced in a study of regulatory T cells in long-lasting Graves disease. TCRdb used MiXCR to reprocess the multiplex PCR reads, holding one entry per CDR3 protein. Of 350,000 to 450,000 distinct CDR3 sequences listed, roughly a fifth are singletons. Sample: peripheral blood mononuclear cells (PBMCs), taken when the disease was refractory, from a patient treated with antithyroid drugs. Source of these receptors: a female donor with Graves disease. The conserved cysteine and the conserved F or W are not part of the CDR3 here. Fields, in order: V gene, J gene, CDR3 protein.

TRBV4-1,TRBJ2-1,ASSNRDRVNEQF
TRBV6-2/TRBV6-3,TRBJ2-1,ASSYDNNDQF
TRBV24-1,TRBJ2-3,ATSGTGGRADTRY
TRBV12-3/TRBV12-4,TRBJ1-2,ASTQGVGYGYT
TRBV15,TRBJ2-1,ATSRGRPYGGDEQF
TRBV28,TRBJ2-4,ASSLAGGRATKNIQY
TRBV27,TRBJ2-7,ASMEAGGTQQY
TRBV28,TRBJ2-1,ATSGTPSGREEQF
TRBV14,TRBJ1-1,ASSQEVVSNTEAF
TRBV11-2,TRBJ2-7,ASSLGFAGGPPYEQY
TRBV28,TRBJ2-3,ASGGTGPITDTQY
TRBV9,TRBJ2-2,AREGRSTGELF
TRBV20-1,TRBJ2-7,SARGLSSYEQY
TRBV20-1,TRBJ1-5,SAHQSLQPQH
TRBV28,TRBJ2-3,ASNERGVTDTQY
TRBV29-1,TRBJ1-5,SVYRQLGNQPQH
TRBV7-9,TRBJ1-5,ASSAEGRDQPQH
TRBV28,TRBJ1-2,ASVNDYTGGYT
TRBV28,TRBJ2-5,ASSLSIAESQETQY
TRBV2,TRBJ2-7,ASSNPQGIYEQY
TRBV3-1,TRBJ1-1,ASSQEQNTEAF
TRBV28,TRBJ2-2,ASSLVTIPGELF
TRBV12-3/TRBV12-4,TRBJ2-2,ATKRGEVDTGELF
TRBV28,TRBJ2-7,ASRLSGRAYEQY
TRBV2,TRBJ2-7,ASSVRSGPNYEQY
TRBV11-2,TRBJ2-7,ASSPDRTGAYEQY
TRBV5-1,TRBJ1-1,ASSPSGTVNTEAF
TRBV5-1,TRBJ1-4,ASSTGQGKTNEKLF
TRBV27,TRBJ2-3,ASRRGGGSDTQY
TRBV7-9,TRBJ2-2,ASSPRAGTGELF
TRBV2,TRBJ1-1,ASSVGGQSNTEAF
TRBV28,TRBJ2-1,ASSLYAVNEQF
TRBV15,TRBJ2-1,ATSRDWRKQF
TRBV20-1,TRBJ2-2,SAYGLTTGELF
TRBV24-1,TRBJ1-2,ATSDTDTVGNYGYT
TRBV15,TRBJ1-6,ATSRDREGASPLH
TRBV15,TRBJ2-7,ATSRDKGRFVEQY
TRBV29-1,TRBJ2-7,SVEGAGSDPSTYEQY
TRBV20-1,TRBJ2-7,SASSPGIYEQY
TRBV3-1,TRBJ2-3,ASSQTASGRTDTQY
TRBV6-1,TRBJ1-1,ASWRGTLGAPMNTEAF
TRBV5-4,TRBJ1-1,ASSLAGSDTEAF
TRBV28,TRBJ1-1,ASSPYVGSMNTEAF
TRBV27,TRBJ1-1,ASIGQHMNTEAF
TRBV14,TRBJ1-6,ASSQPNSPLH
TRBV27,TRBJ2-7,ASSHASGGGEQY
TRBV10-3,TRBJ2-5,AISSDLSQETQY
TRBV28,TRBJ1-2,VSSTGTGGYGYT
TRBV2,TRBJ1-1,ASSAGTYETEAF